A single sample gave rise to the 15 T cell receptor beta chains below, sequenced in a study of blood T cell repertoires in COVID-19. Clones were read by immunoSEQ multiplex PCR, and TCRdb kept only the in-frame ones, dropping some. The table records about 330,000 clones, approximately 85% of them present only once. The specimen was peripheral blood. Source of these receptors: a human donor in a cohort sampled during active COVID-19.

V usage is TRBV18 and J usage is TRBJ1-1; no definite D call. V was clipped by 3 bases and J by 3 bases, with 5 bases between them. This CDR3 contains 12 residues. Germline V gene lookup returns CDR1 KGHSH and CDR2 LQKENI. The CDR3, as DNA: TGTGCCAGCTCACCGGCTGACACTGAAGCTTTCTTT. Encoded protein: CASSPADTEAFF.

V usage is TRBV5-1 and J usage is TRBJ1-1, with TRBD1 as a possible D gene (5 bases). V shed 2 bases and J shed 0 bases, with 11 bases lying between them. CDR3 length: 15 amino acids. Germline assignment: CDR1 SGHRS and CDR2 YFSETQ. CDR3: CASSLKRGLNTEAFF. In DNA, the CDR3 is TGCGCCAGCAGCTTAAAAAGGGGCCTGAACACTGAAGCTTTCTTT.

This chain joins TRBV6-5 and TRBJ1-2; 7 positions agree with TRBD1. This CDR3 is built from 15 residues. The germline CDR1 and CDR2 sequences are MNHEY and SVGAGI. With 6 bases clipped from V and 2 bases from J, the junction kept 9 bases outside the gene matches. The CDR3 DNA reads TGTGCCAGCAGCCGAAAACAGGGGAACAACTATGGCTACACCTTC. Residues: CASSRKQGNNYGYTF.

The V and J genes are TRBV9 and TRBJ1-2; no definite D call. Trimming left V 0 bases short and J 2 bases short, with 11 bases between. Germline V gives CDR1 SGDLS, CDR2 YYNGEE. The CDR3 runs to 15 residues. The CDR3 nucleotides are TGTGCCAGCAGCGTAGATCCGGTCCGAAACTATGGCTACACCTTC. Protein sequence: CASSVDPVRNYGYTF.

The CDR3 reads CATSQGHGYTF. CDR3 nucleotide sequence: TGTGCCACTTCACAGGGTCACGGCTACACCTTC. The rearrangement uses TRBV5-6 and TRBJ1-2, with D possibly being TRBD1 (6 bases). CDR1 is SGHDT and CDR2 is YYEEEE in the germline V gene. This CDR3 has 11 amino acids. The V and J ends lost 9 bases and 8 bases respectively, with 14 bases between them.

The rearrangement links TRBV7-2 to TRBJ1-2; TRBD1 is a possible D gene (6 bases). This CDR3 has 15 amino acids. V shed 1 base and J shed 6 bases, with 15 bases lying between them. Germline V gene lookup returns CDR1 SGHTA and CDR2 FQGNSA. The CDR3 region has the DNA TGTGCCAGCAGCTTAGTTACCAGGTCAGGGGATGGCTACACCTTC. This sequence encodes CASSLVTRSGDGYTF.

The gene calls are TRBV2 and TRBJ1-1, with TRBD1 matching over 7 bases. Germline-derived CDR1 and CDR2 are SNHLY and FYNNEI. The junction had 8 bases not matched to a gene; V was cut back by 10 bases and J by 9 bases. The CDR3 sequence is 11 residues long. The CDR3 reads CATQGGPQAFF. Written as DNA, the CDR3 is TGTGCCACCCAGGGGGGCCCCCAAGCTTTCTTT.

This clone was found once. CDR3 in amino acids: CASSFKRGTGATRGEKLFF. The CDR3 DNA reads as TGTGCCAGCAGCTTTAAAAGGGGGACAGGGGCTACTCGGGGTGAAAAACTGTTTTTT. The chain recombines TRBV5-4 with TRBJ1-4, with TRBD1 matching 10 bases. Losses at the gene ends were 2 bases for V and 7 bases for J; bases not matched to a gene: 17. Germline V gene sequence: CDR1 SGHNT, CDR2 YYREEE (reference sequence). The CDR3 runs to 19 residues. The full variable domain, its missing parts supplied by reference TRBV5-4 and TRBJ1-4, is ETGVTQSPTHLIKTRGQQVTLRCSSQSGHNTVSWYQQALGQGPQFIFQYYREEENGRGNFPPRFSGLQFPNYSSELNVNALELDDSALYLCASSFKRGTGATRGEKLFFGSGTQLSVL.

As concerns this clone: Other nucleotide sequences from this sample produce the same CDR3. This chain uses TRBV3-1 (or the pseudogene TRBV3-2) with TRBJ1-6; 8 nucleotides line up with TRBD1. In germline, CDR1 is LGHDT, CDR2 YNNKEL (reference sequence). V trimming: 4 bases; J trimming: 6 bases; junction bases outside the gene matches: 2. The CDR3 is 14 residues long. CDR3 region: CASSPTGGNSPLHF. The CDR3 region has the DNA TGTGCCAGCAGCCCCACAGGGGGTAATTCACCCCTCCACTTT.

This clone was counted between two and nine times. DNA of the CDR3: TGTGCCAGTAGTATTTCACAGGGGGCTAATTCACCCCTCCACTTT. Protein product: CASSISQGANSPLHF. The chain combines TRBV19 with TRBJ1-6; 9 bases fit TRBD1. CDR3 length: 15 amino acids. V trimming: 3 bases; J trimming: 6 bases; junction bases outside the gene matches: 3. Germline CDR1 and CDR2: LNHDA and SQIVND (reference sequence).

The chain employs TRBV7-9 and TRBJ1-6; TRBD1 matches at 8 bases. CDR3 size: 15 residues. Per the germline V gene, CDR1 is SEHNR and CDR2 is FQNEAQ (reference sequence). After removal of 4 bases from V and 9 bases from J, the junction contained 8 bases not matched to a gene. As DNA, the CDR3 is TGTGCCAGCAGCTCCCCAAGGACAGGGCCTTCACCCCTCCACTTT. Protein: CASSSPRTGPSPLHF.

This sequence joins TRBV9 and TRBJ2-2; D call uncertain. Per germline, CDR1 SGDLS and CDR2 YYNGEE. The CDR3 runs to 14 residues. The V end lost 4 bases, the J end lost 1 base, and 8 bases lay between the germline ends. CDR3: CASSTRQNTGELFF. The CDR3 DNA follows: TGTGCCAGCAGCACCCGACAGAACACCGGGGAGCTGTTTTTT.

This rearrangement joins TRBV29-1 to TRBJ2-7; D may be TRBD2 (5 bases). CDR1 and CDR2 from the germline V gene are SQVTM and ANQGSEA. Trimming took 7 bases from V and 4 from J, leaving 11 bases between them. This CDR3 region has 11 residues. CDR3 DNA: TGCAGCGCCGGGGTAGGGTACGAGCAGTACTTC. It is translated as CSAGVGYEQYF.

Here the CDR3 reads CASSFVGTASYGYTF. The CDR3 bases are TGTGCCAGCAGCTTCGTTGGGACAGCGTCGTATGGCTACACCTTC. The gene calls are TRBV5-4 and TRBJ1-2; 7 nucleotides match TRBD1. V shed 2 bases, J shed 5 bases, and the junction held 9 bases outside the gene matches. Germline V gene sequence: CDR1 SGHNT, CDR2 YYREEE (reference sequence). The CDR3 has 15 residues.

The rearrangement uses TRBV12-3 or TRBV12-4 and TRBJ1-1; D remains unclear. This CDR3 region has 13 residues. V dropped 7 bases and J dropped 4 bases, with 13 bases sitting between them. The CDR3 nucleotides read TGTGCCAGCACCCCGCGGGGATCCACTGAAGCTTTCTTT. Its protein product is CASTPRGSTEAFF.